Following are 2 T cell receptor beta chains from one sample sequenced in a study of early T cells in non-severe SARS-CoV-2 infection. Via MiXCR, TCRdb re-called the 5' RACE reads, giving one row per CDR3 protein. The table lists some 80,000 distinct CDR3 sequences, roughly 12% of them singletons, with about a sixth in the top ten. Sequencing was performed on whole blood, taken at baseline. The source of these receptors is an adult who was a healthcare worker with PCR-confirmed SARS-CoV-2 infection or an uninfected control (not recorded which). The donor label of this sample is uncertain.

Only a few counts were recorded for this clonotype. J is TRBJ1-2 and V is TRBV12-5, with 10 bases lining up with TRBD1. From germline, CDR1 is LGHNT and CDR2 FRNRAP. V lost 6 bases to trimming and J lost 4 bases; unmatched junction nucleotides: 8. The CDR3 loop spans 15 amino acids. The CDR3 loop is CASGSGQGLSYGYTF. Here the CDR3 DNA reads TGTGCTAGTGGCTCGGGACAGGGGCTTTCCTATGGCTACACCTTC.

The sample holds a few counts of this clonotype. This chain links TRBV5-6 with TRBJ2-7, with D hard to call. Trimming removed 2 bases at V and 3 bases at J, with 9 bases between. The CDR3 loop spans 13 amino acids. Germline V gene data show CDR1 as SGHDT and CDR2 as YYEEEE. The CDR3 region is CASSFGGSYEQYF. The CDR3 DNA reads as TGTGCCAGCAGCTTCGGTGGCAGCTACGAGCAGTACTTC.